These 26 T cell receptor beta chains share one sample of origin, sequenced in a study of blood T cell repertoires in COVID-19. The table came from immunoSEQ multiplex PCR; TCRdb's copy has only in-frame clones and leaves some out. Counted here are 150,000 to 200,000 clones, more than 75% occurring once; the ten biggest clones make up 5.5% to 8.5%. Sequences were obtained from PBMCs or T cells enriched from blood (not recorded which). The source is a woman aged 45-65 years who had recovered from COVID-19.

The chain joins TRBV28 to TRBJ1-2; D gene ambiguous. This CDR3 has 13 amino acids. Germline CDR1 MDHEN, CDR2 SYDVKM. The V end was cut by 7 bases, the J end by 4 bases, with 13 bases between. The CDR3 DNA reads TGTGCCAGCACAGGCGGGAGCGCCTATGGCTACACCTTC. Its protein product is CASTGGSAYGYTF.

The chain recombines TRBV6-5 with TRBJ2-5; tentatively, D is TRBD1 (5 bases). The CDR3 covers 14 residues. Between the trimmed V and J ends, which lost 5 bases and 3 bases, there was a span of 13 bases. Germline CDR1 reads MNHEY; CDR2 reads SVGAGI. The CDR3, as DNA: TGTGCCAGCAGTCGGACAATCCCTGAAGAGACCCAGTACTTC. As protein: CASSRTIPEETQYF.

This clone was seen a few times. The chain is built from TRBV11-2 and TRBJ2-7, with a possible D match to TRBD2 (5 bases). Germline loops: CDR1 SGHAT, CDR2 FQNNGV. The V gene lost 4 bases and the J gene lost 6 bases, with 16 bases spanning the gap. This CDR3 comprises 14 residues. CDR3 region: CASSSLDGVAEQYF. The DNA of the CDR3 is TGTGCCAGCAGCTCTCTGGACGGGGTTGCCGAGCAGTACTTC.

This chain links TRBV6-5 with TRBJ1-1; the D is unclear. V dropped 4 bases and J dropped 8 bases, with 17 bases sitting between them. CDR3 length equals 14 residues. The germline V gene encodes CDR1 MNHEY and CDR2 SVGAGI. The chain's CDR3 is CASSWSPTRGEAFF. The CDR3 DNA reads TGTGCCAGCAGTTGGTCCCCAACTAGAGGCGAAGCTTTCTTT.

The V and J genes are TRBV10-2 and TRBJ2-5; a possible D gene is TRBD2 (7 bases). The CDR3 contains 16 residues. Trimming cost V 6 bases and J 5 bases, with 22 bases left between them. The germline CDR1 and CDR2 sequences are WSHSY and SAAADI. The CDR3 nucleotides read TGCGCCAGCAGGCACGGGACGCGGGGGCGGCAGGAGACCCAGTACTTC. Translation gives CASRHGTRGRQETQYF.

The chain carries TRBV5-4 and TRBJ2-7, with D possibly matching TRBD2 (6 bases). V was cut by 3 bases and J by 3 bases, with 10 bases left in between. The V gene's germline CDR1 is SGHNT and CDR2 YYREEE (reference sequence). This CDR3 has 13 residues. DNA for the CDR3: TGTGCCAGCAGCTCTGGGACTGGCTACGAGCAGTACTTC. Protein product: CASSSGTGYEQYF.

The rearrangement joins TRBV19 to TRBJ2-1; TRBD2 matches at 11 bases. Trimming took 6 bases from V and 12 from J; bases not matched to a gene: 10. The germline V gene encodes CDR1 LNHDA and CDR2 SQIVND (reference sequence). This CDR3 region has 14 residues. In nucleotides, the CDR3 is TGTGCCAGTAGGAGGGTAGCGGGAGGGCCGGTGCAGTTCTTC. This translates into CASRRVAGGPVQFF.

This chain links TRBV6-6 with TRBJ1-2; D is unclear. Germline V gene sequence: CDR1 MNHNY, CDR2 SVGAGI (reference sequence). The CDR3 covers 14 residues. V was trimmed by 7 bases and J by 5 bases, leaving 17 bases between them. The CDR3 bases are TGTGCCAGCACCTTAGAAAGCCGATCGTATGGCTACACCTTC. It is translated as CASTLESRSYGYTF.

The gene calls are TRBV18 and TRBJ1-1; D unclear. CDR1 and CDR2 from the germline V gene are KGHSH and LQKENI. V dropped 6 bases and J dropped 0 bases, with 11 bases sitting between them. The CDR3 totals 14 residues. CDR3 coding DNA: TGTGCCAGCTCGCCAGCCTACGTGAACACTGAAGCTTTCTTT. As protein: CASSPAYVNTEAFF.

This sequence joins TRBV5-6 and TRBJ1-2; TRBD1 aligns across 9 bases. V shed 0 bases and J 7 bases; nucleotides not matched to a gene: 4. CDR1 is SGHDT, CDR2 YYEEEE, per germline. CDR3 size: 14 residues. CDR3 loop: CASSLAGQGFGYTF. The CDR3 coding sequence is TGTGCCAGCAGCTTGGCGGGACAGGGTTTTGGCTACACCTTC.

This chain uses TRBV27 with TRBJ2-7; D might be TRBD2 (5 bases). The V and J ends lost 8 bases and 3 bases respectively, with 14 bases between them. Germline CDR1 MNHEY, CDR2 SMNVEV (reference sequence). CDR3 length: 13 amino acids. This chain's CDR3 is CASRVLVNYEQYF. The CDR3 DNA reads as TGTGCCAGCCGCGTACTAGTTAACTACGAGCAGTACTTC.

The J gene is TRBJ2-1, the V gene TRBV29-1; TRBD2 aligns across 14 bases. This CDR3 region has 15 residues. CDR1 is SQVTM and CDR2 is ANQGSEA in the germline V gene. Unmatched junction bases numbered 3, after V lost 1 base and J lost 7 bases. The CDR3, as DNA: TGCAGCGTTGAAGGGACTAGCGGGAGGTCGAATGAGCAGTTCTTC. It yields the protein CSVEGTSGRSNEQFF.

The genes are TRBV7-9 and TRBJ1-2, with D maybe TRBD1 (5 bases). With 0 bases removed from V and 3 bases from J, the gap between germline ends came to 11 bases. Germline V gives CDR1 SEHNR, CDR2 FQNEAQ (reference sequence). The CDR3 length is 15 residues. The CDR3 DNA reads as TGTGCCAGCAGCTTAGCCCAGGGAGGGCACTATGGCTACACCTTC. It yields the protein CASSLAQGGHYGYTF.

This clone has a single count. The V gene is TRBV18, the J gene TRBJ1-2; 7 positions match TRBD1. Germline V gene sequence: CDR1 KGHSH, CDR2 LQKENI. This CDR3 is 14 amino acids long. Trimming removed 2 bases from V and 6 bases from J; junction bases left unmatched: 6. CDR3 DNA sequence: TGTGCCAGCTCACCAGGGACAGAACGAAATGGCTACACCTTC. Translation: CASSPGTERNGYTF.

The V call is TRBV7-8, the J call TRBJ2-2; tentative D call: TRBD2 (7 bases). This CDR3 contains 17 residues. The germline V and J ends were trimmed by 2 bases and 5 bases, with 18 bases remaining between them. The V gene's germline CDR1 is SGHVS and CDR2 FQNEAQ. In nucleotides, the CDR3 is TGTGCCAGCAGCTTACCCAGACGGGGGGCTGGAACCGGGGAGCTGTTTTTT. Its protein product is CASSLPRRGAGTGELFF.

The V call is TRBV30, the J call TRBJ2-7, with TRBD2 identical over 8 bases. After removal of 8 bases from V and 2 bases from J, the junction contained 8 bases not matched to a gene. Per germline, CDR1 GTSNPN and CDR2 SVGIG (reference sequence). This CDR3 region has 13 residues. The CDR3 sequence is CAGGRPLTYEQYF. CDR3 sequence (DNA): TGTGCCGGCGGGAGGCCCCTAACCTACGAGCAGTACTTC.

The table lists this clone with a count of one. The gene calls are TRBV11-1 and TRBJ1-1; D is ambiguous. Per germline, CDR1 SGHAT and CDR2 FQDESV (reference sequence). The CDR3 is 14 amino acids. Between the trimmed V and J ends, which lost 5 bases and 4 bases, there was a span of 14 bases. CDR3 in DNA: TGTGCCAGCAGCGACCCCGGGAGTTCCACTGAAGCTTTCTTT. Translated, it gives CASSDPGSSTEAFF.

The chain uses TRBV5-6 and TRBJ2-1; D is unclear. Trimming took off 0 bases at V and 4 bases at J, with 5 bases between the two ends. Per germline, CDR1 SGHDT and CDR2 YYEEEE. CDR3 length equals 13 residues. The CDR3 reads CASSLDTYNEQFF. The CDR3 bases are TGTGCCAGCAGCTTGGACACGTACAATGAGCAGTTCTTC.

This rearrangement joins TRBV27 to TRBJ2-7; 8 bases map to TRBD2. CDR1 and CDR2 from the germline V gene are MNHEY and SMNVEV (reference sequence). CDR3 size: 15 residues. J was trimmed by 3 bases and V by 3 bases; bases with no gene match: 7. In DNA form, the CDR3 reads TGTGCCAGCAGTTTGGAAGGTAGCGGGAACTACGAGCAGTACTTC. Its protein product is CASSLEGSGNYEQYF.

This rearrangement joins TRBV19 to TRBJ1-5, with D tentatively TRBD1 (5 bases). CDR3 size: 14 residues. V was pared by 4 bases and J by 1 base, with 8 bases between. The germline gives CDR1 LNHDA, CDR2 SQIVND (reference sequence). CDR3 in DNA: TGTGCCAGTAGTACAGGGAAAAGCAATCAGCCCCAGCATTTT. Translation gives CASSTGKSNQPQHF.

The CDR3 coding sequence is TGTGCCATCAGTGATGGGAGGGAGGGGGGCCCCTACAATGAGCAGTTCTTC. Translated: CAISDGREGGPYNEQFF. This rearrangement joins TRBV10-3 to TRBJ2-1, with D perhaps TRBD2 (7 bases). This CDR3 has 17 residues. Germline V lookup: CDR1 ENHRY, CDR2 SYGVKD. V was shortened by 3 bases and J by 2 bases, with 17 bases between the two germline ends.

The chain recombines TRBV24-1 with TRBJ2-1; 8 bases match TRBD2. Losses at the gene ends were 8 bases for V and 0 bases for J; bases not matched to a gene: 5. Germline lookup yields CDR1 KGHDR and CDR2 SFDVKD. The CDR3 is 15 residues long. The CDR3 coding sequence is TGTGCCACCAAAAAAAGCGGGAGCTCCTACAATGAGCAGTTCTTC. Amino acid sequence: CATKKSGSSYNEQFF.

The chain has TRBV27 and TRBJ1-1, with TRBD1 matching over 8 bases. In germline, CDR1 is MNHEY, CDR2 SMNVEV (reference sequence). J gave up 4 bases and V 5 bases, and 3 bases lay outside the gene matches. The length of the CDR3 is 13 residues. Here the CDR3 DNA reads TGTGCCAGCAGTCGGACAGGGCTCACTGAAGCTTTCTTT. Protein sequence: CASSRTGLTEAFF.

The CDR3 region is CASAGLAPYEQYF. The CDR3 nucleotides read TGTGCCAGCGCCGGACTAGCGCCCTACGAGCAGTACTTC. The V gene is TRBV18, the J gene TRBJ2-7, with TRBD2 matching 9 bases. The CDR3 is 13 amino acids. The junction had 4 bases not matched to a gene; V was cut back by 8 bases and J by 2 bases. CDR1 KGHSH and CDR2 LQKENI come from the germline V gene.

The chain couples TRBV4-3 to TRBJ2-1, with TRBD2 matching over 9 bases. The CDR3 totals 18 residues. J lost 4 bases, V lost 0 bases, and 10 bases had no gene match. Germline V lookup: CDR1 LGHNA, CDR2 YSLEER. CDR3 protein: CASSQDPQVAGDYNEQFF. The CDR3 DNA reads TGCGCCAGCAGCCAAGATCCTCAAGTAGCGGGAGATTACAATGAGCAGTTCTTC.

J is TRBJ1-2 and V is TRBV4-3; 7 bases line up with TRBD1. Trimming removed 3 bases from V and 8 bases from J; junction bases left unmatched: 12. CDR3 size: 15 residues. From germline, CDR1 is LGHNA and CDR2 YSLEER. This chain's CDR3 is CASSHPGQLMYGYTF. In DNA, the CDR3 is TGCGCCAGCAGCCACCCGGGACAGCTCATGTACGGCTACACCTTC.